This T cell receptor beta chain was profiled in a study of post-analysis software for immune sequencing data. Whole-study findings and limits: Patients showed TRBV5-6, TRBV5-1 and TRBV20-1 among roughly 5 TRBV segments more frequent than in controls. There was significantly lower normalized Chao1 diversity in multiple sclerosis patients than in controls.

On this clonotype itself: Its specificity is unknown.

Germline CDR1 is MNHNS and CDR2 is SASEGT. Trimming removed 5 bases from V and 3 bases from J, with 11 bases in between. The CDR3 totals 14 residues. Unique-molecular-identifier-tagged TCR beta cDNA libraries were used. Researchers reported roughly 0.5 million cDNA molecules coming from around 1 to 10 million T cells. Via MiXCR, TCRdb re-called the PCR reads, giving one row per CDR3 protein. The profile covers 650,000 to 850,000 distinct CDR3 sequences, with around 45% appearing a single time and roughly 5% taken by the ten largest. The receptor comes from a girl under 18 with multiple sclerosis. Material: blood. The chain employs TRBV6-1 and TRBJ1-5; D is uncertain. CDR3 bases: TGTGCCAGCAGTTTCAGAGGAACCAATCAGCCCCAGCATTTT. The encoded protein is CASSFRGTNQPQHF.